These T cell receptor beta chains were read from a single sample in a study of blood T cell repertoires in COVID-19. Sequencing used immunoSEQ multiplex PCR; TCRdb keeps in-frame clones, though not all of them. The repertoire consists of 200,000 to 300,000 clones, with roughly 87% occurring once and the leading ten covering 2% to 3%. The source material was PBMCs or T cells enriched from blood (not recorded which). Receptor source: a woman in her twenties or thirties with acute COVID-19. Both conserved end residues are part of each CDR3. The order of the fields is clone size, V gene, D gene, J gene, CDR3 protein, CDR3 DNA. D genes are given only for firm matches. Size tells how often a clone was seen (once, few, many) or the class of an expanded clone, and some rows leave it out.

size: .; V: TRBV7-9; D: TRBD1; J: TRBJ2-5; CDR3: CASSLGTGTEETQYF; DNA: TGTGCCAGCAGCTTAGGGACAGGGACGGAAGAGACCCAGTACTTC
size: .; V: TRBV7-9; D: .; J: TRBJ1-1; CDR3: CASSRTPSPEAFF; DNA: TGTGCCAGCAGTCGCACTCCTTCACCTGAAGCTTTCTTT
size: .; V: TRBV7-5; D: .; J: TRBJ2-7; CDR3: CARSTTSLPPSLIYEQYF; DNA: TGTGCCAGAAGCACTACCTCCCTCCCCCCGAGCCTCATCTACGAGCAGTACTTC
size: once; V: TRBV6-5; D: TRBD1; J: TRBJ1-1; CDR3: CASSRTGRTEAFF; DNA: TGTGCCAGCAGCAGGACAGGGCGTACTGAAGCTTTCTTT
size: .; V: TRBV7-9; D: .; J: TRBJ1-6; CDR3: CASSSRIGAPTSPLHF; DNA: TGTGCCAGCAGCTCCCGCATAGGGGCACCGACTTCACCCCTCCACTTT
size: .; V: TRBV5-1; D: TRBD1; J: TRBJ1-1; CDR3: CASSGGTELNTEAFF; DNA: TGCGCCAGCAGCGGGGGGACAGAACTTAACACTGAAGCTTTCTTT
size: .; V: TRBV10-1; D: .; J: TRBJ2-3; CDR3: CASSDSITDTQYF; DNA: TGCGCCAGCAGTGATAGTATCACAGATACGCAGTATTTT
size: few; V: TRBV4-3; D: .; J: TRBJ2-7; CDR3: CASSGGYEQYF; DNA: TGCGCCAGCAGCGGGGGGTACGAGCAGTACTTC
size: .; V: TRBV14; D: TRBD1; J: TRBJ2-7; CDR3: CASSQSTGEPLNF; DNA: TGTGCCAGCAGCCAGAGTACAGGGGAACCATTGAACTTC
size: .; V: TRBV2; D: TRBD1; J: TRBJ1-5; CDR3: CASNIGQGGWSQHF; DNA: TGTGCCAGCAATATAGGACAGGGGGGGTGGTCCCAGCATTTT
size: .; V: TRBV10-3; D: .; J: TRBJ1-5; CDR3: CAIRGAGRYQPQHF; DNA: TGTGCCATCCGAGGGGCAGGGAGGTATCAGCCCCAGCATTTT
size: .; V: TRBV6-1; D: TRBD1; J: TRBJ1-2; CDR3: CASSVDGGTGMGGYTF; DNA: TGTGCCAGCAGTGTCGACGGGGGGACAGGCATGGGGGGCTACACCTTC
size: .; V: TRBV6-5; D: .; J: TRBJ1-2; CDR3: CASSYSGSSNYGYTF; DNA: TGTGCCAGCAGTTACTCCGGGAGTTCTAACTATGGCTACACCTTC
size: .; V: TRBV10-3; D: .; J: TRBJ2-2; CDR3: CAISESTLAGELFF; DNA: TGTGCCATCAGTGAGTCTACCTTAGCAGGGGAGCTGTTTTTT
size: .; V: TRBV5-1; D: TRBD2; J: TRBJ2-3; CDR3: CASSFPIAGGGDTQYF; DNA: TGCGCCAGCAGCTTCCCTATAGCGGGGGGAGGAGATACGCAGTATTTT
size: few; V: TRBV12-5; D: .; J: TRBJ1-2; CDR3: CASGPGINYGYTF; DNA: TGTGCTAGTGGCCCGGGGATTAACTATGGCTACACCTTC
size: .; V: TRBV11-2; D: TRBD1; J: TRBJ2-7; CDR3: CASSWSMGQGDYEQYF; DNA: TGTGCCAGCAGCTGGTCGATGGGACAGGGAGATTACGAGCAGTACTTC
size: few; V: TRBV7-6; D: .; J: TRBJ1-4; CDR3: CASSGLGRDDEKLFF; DNA: TGTGCCAGCAGTGGGTTGGGCAGGGATGATGAAAAACTGTTTTTT
size: .; V: TRBV7-6; D: .; J: TRBJ1-3; CDR3: CASSLEASSGGNTIYF; DNA: TGTGCCAGCAGCTTAGAGGCGAGCTCCGGGGGAAACACCATATATTTT
size: .; V: TRBV5-1; D: .; J: TRBJ1-2; CDR3: CASSLVGGIYGYTF; DNA: TGCGCCAGCAGCTTGGTCGGGGGAATCTATGGCTACACCTTC
size: .; V: TRBV27; D: TRBD1; J: TRBJ2-2; CDR3: CASSGDSPKGGELFF; DNA: TGTGCCAGCAGTGGGGACAGTCCTAAGGGCGGGGAGCTGTTTTTT
size: few; V: TRBV19; D: .; J: TRBJ1-1; CDR3: CASSGTWQAEAFF; DNA: TGTGCCAGTAGCGGGACATGGCAGGCTGAAGCTTTCTTT
size: .; V: TRBV7-9; D: TRBD1; J: TRBJ2-5; CDR3: CASRSGQAGTQYF; DNA: TGTGCCAGCAGGTCGGGACAGGCAGGGACCCAGTACTTC
size: .; V: TRBV10-1; D: TRBD2; J: TRBJ2-3; CDR3: CASSLSTSGVGDTQYF; DNA: TGCGCCAGCAGCCTTTCGACTAGCGGGGTGGGAGATACGCAGTATTTT
size: .; V: TRBV27; D: .; J: TRBJ1-1; CDR3: CASSFSGENTEAFF; DNA: TGTGCCAGCAGTTTCTCCGGGGAGAACACTGAAGCTTTCTTT
size: .; V: TRBV18; D: .; J: TRBJ1-1; CDR3: CASSPYSGLLTEAFF; DNA: TGTGCCAGCTCACCCTACTCAGGACTACTCACTGAAGCTTTCTTT
size: .; V: TRBV6-6; D: TRBD1; J: TRBJ2-7; CDR3: CASSYSQGSSHYEQYF; DNA: TGTGCCAGCAGTTATTCACAGGGGAGTAGTCACTACGAGCAGTACTTC
size: .; V: TRBV27; D: .; J: TRBJ2-1; CDR3: CASSFPGVEQFF; DNA: TGTGCCAGCAGTTTTCCAGGGGTTGAGCAGTTCTTC